Listed below are T cell receptor beta chains from one sample, sequenced in a study of CD8 T cells in Susac syndrome. Each CDR3 protein gets one entry after TCRdb re-called the immunoSEQ multiplex PCR reads with MiXCR. The repertoire has 200,000 or so distinct CDR3 sequences, about 95% of them found once; the top ten carry roughly 0.094%. Sequenced sample: CD4+ T cells from PBMCs. The receptors stem from a human donor with multiple sclerosis. Both conserved end residues are part of each CDR3. A D gene is named only where the DNA matches it firmly. Expanded clones get a size class; other rows say once, few or many, or leave the size out.

TRBV6-6	NA	TRBJ1-5	NA	TGTGCCAGCACCGGGGAATCGAGCAATCAGCCCCAGCATTTT	CASTGESSNQPQHF
TRBV2	NA	TRBJ1-5	NA	TGTGCCAGCAGTAAGGGACATCGAGCCGGGGAGCCCCAGCATTTT	CASSKGHRAGEPQHF
TRBV29-1	NA	TRBJ1-2	NA	TGCAGTGCCTTTGCCTTTGGTAGAGGCTACACCTTC	CSAFAFGRGYTF
TRBV7-9	NA	TRBJ2-3	NA	TGTGCCAGCAGCTCCCCTAACACAGATACGCAGTATTTT	CASSSPNTDTQYF
TRBV11-3	NA	TRBJ2-7	NA	TGTGCCAGCAGCTTAGGTCGAGGGCTGGCCTACGAGCAGTACTTC	CASSLGRGLAYEQYF
TRBV6-2/TRBV6-3	NA	TRBJ2-7	TRBD2	TGTGCCAGCAGTTACGCCGGACTAGCGGGCTCCAAGCAGTACTTC	CASSYAGLAGSKQYF
TRBV23-1	NA	TRBJ1-2	NA	TGCGCCAGCAATCTGGGTGGCTACACCTTC	CASNLGGYTF
TRBV20-1	NA	TRBJ2-1	TRBD2	TGCAGTGCTGGACTGGGACTAGCGGGTGGCAATGAGCAGTTCTTC	CSAGLGLAGGNEQFF
TRBV3-1	NA	TRBJ1-5	TRBD1	TGTGCCAGCAGCCAAGCGGGGACAGGGGGGCAGCCCCAGCATTTT	CASSQAGTGGQPQHF
TRBV29-1	NA	TRBJ1-5	NA	TGCAGCGTAGCCGACATTAGCAATCAGCCCCAGCATTTT	CSVADISNQPQHF
TRBV15	NA	TRBJ1-1	TRBD1	TGTGCCACCAGCAGAGACCAGGGGGCGATTTCTGAAGCTTTCTTT	CATSRDQGAISEAFF
TRBV2	NA	TRBJ2-5	NA	TGTGCCAGCAGTGTGCAGGAACAAGAGACCCAGTACTTC	CASSVQEQETQYF
TRBV12-3/TRBV12-4	once	TRBJ2-5	NA	TGTGCCAGCAGCGGACTCACACAAGAGACCCAGTACTTC	CASSGLTQETQYF
TRBV6-1	once	TRBJ1-2	NA	TGTGCCAGCAACGAACACGGGAGCTACACCTTC	CASNEHGSYTF